One sample yielded the 4 T cell receptor beta chains listed below, sequenced in a study of blood T cell repertoires in COVID-19. Only in-frame clones appear in the TCRdb table, and some are missing; sequencing was by immunoSEQ multiplex PCR. The sample has around 190,000 clones, about 75% seen once; the top ten hold roughly 8.8%. Sequencing was carried out using peripheral blood. The receptors were sampled from a woman in her forties or fifties with active or convalescent COVID-19.

CDR3 sequence: CASSFQTDNYGYTF. CDR3 DNA sequence: TGCGCCAGCAGCTTCCAGACAGATAACTATGGCTACACCTTC. This chain uses TRBV5-1 with TRBJ1-2; D is perhaps TRBD1 (5 bases). The CDR3 runs 14 residues. The germline gives CDR1 SGHRS, CDR2 YFSETQ. V dropped 2 bases and J dropped 1 base, with 9 bases sitting between them.

This clone has just a few counts. The CDR3 is CASSPLGLAGGKDEQYF. The CDR3 nucleotides read TGTGCCAGCAGCCCCCTCGGACTAGCGGGAGGGAAGGACGAGCAGTACTTC. The J gene is TRBJ2-7, the V gene TRBV7-2, with 15 bases lining up with TRBD2. The junction had 10 bases not matched to a gene; V was cut back by 5 bases and J by 5 bases. CDR1 is SGHTA, CDR2 FQGNSA, per germline. CDR3 length: 17 amino acids.

V is TRBV2 and J is TRBJ2-5, with TRBD1 matching over 7 bases. J gave up 1 base and V 3 bases, and 2 bases lay outside the gene matches. The CDR3 length is 14 residues. Germline V CDR1 and CDR2: SNHLY, FYNNEI. The CDR3 protein is CASSEDRLQETQYF. CDR3 nucleotide sequence: TGTGCCAGCAGTGAGGACAGGCTCCAAGAGACCCAGTACTTC.

V gene TRBV7-2 combines with J gene TRBJ2-7; 12 positions agree with TRBD2. This CDR3 contains 17 residues. Looked up from germline, CDR1 is SGHTA and CDR2 is FQGNSA. V shed 2 bases, J shed 0 bases, and the junction held 5 bases outside the gene matches. The CDR3: CASSLRASGRASYEQYF. The CDR3 coding sequence is TGTGCCAGCAGCTTAAGGGCTAGCGGGAGGGCCTCCTACGAGCAGTACTTC. The complete variable domain, with remaining parts taken from reference TRBV7-2 and TRBJ2-7, reads GAGVSQSPSNKVTEKGKDVELRCDPISGHTALYWYRQSLGQGLEFLIYFQGNSAPDKSGLPSDRFSAERTGGSVSTLTIQRTQQEDSAVYLCASSLRASGRASYEQYFGPGTRLTVT.